This TCR beta chain came from a study of shared clonotypes between healthy human individuals. V was cut by 4 bases and J by 3 bases, with 11 bases left in between. CDR1 and CDR2 from the germline V gene are SGHKS and YYEKEE (reference sequence). The CDR3 is made up of 14 amino acids. Assay used: immunoSEQ multiplex PCR; TCRdb lists only in-frame clones, some missing. The data hold 1,400,000 or so clones, with approximately 98.5% observed a single time. Study outcomes and limitations: Even with large depth, rarefaction showed that sorted-subset sequencing was incomplete. Among the subsets, naive ones generally showed larger estimated richness than memory ones. Clonotypes that were shared across a handful of donors made up around 5% of naive CD4 clonotypes.

A remark on this clone: Its antigen is as yet unknown.

The clonotype originates from a young man in good health. The V and J genes are TRBV5-5 and TRBJ1-5, with D maybe TRBD1 (5 bases). Source material: naive CD4+ T cells sorted from blood. Specified subset: CD45RA+ positively selected. The CDR3 nucleotides are TGTGCCAGCAGCATGGGACGGTACAATCAGCCCCAGCATTTT. This sequence encodes CASSMGRYNQPQHF.